The source of this T cell receptor beta chain is a study of beta chain features in type 1 diabetes (dated by TCRdb to 2016 to 2019). Background for the entire study: Mean age, gender distribution, total cell number and subset yield were not different between patients and healthy donors. Regulatory and stem cell-like memory subsets were isolated from only 8 patients and roughly 8 healthy donors, whereas naive and central memory subsets came from all 28 donors. The study compared the TCRB repertoires of sorted circulating CD4+ T cell subsets in recently diagnosed type 1 diabetes patients with those in matched healthy donors. A total of roughly 100 million sorted cells were examined across all samples, and the number of cells per subset was strongly correlated with RNA yield. The paper's findings and limits, for the study overall: At VDJ recombination sites, patients with type 1 diabetes made fewer insertions and deleted more nucleotides, a pattern implying thymic rearrangement abnormalities. Naive, central memory and regulatory TCRB repertoires appeared more similar among patients than among healthy donors. HLA sub-analyses involved small numbers of individuals, so any influence of HLA type on TCRB rearrangement remained unresolved. Shorter templates might have been favored by PCR, but patient and control samples were amplified and corrected together, so both groups would have been affected equally by any skew. Because cDNA rather than genomic DNA was sequenced, highly expressing activated cells could have been over-represented, although no difference in activation and CD3 levels was found between groups. In all four CD4+ subsets, TCRB CDR3 length was moderately but significantly shorter in type 1 diabetes patients.

CDR1 and CDR2, looked up from the germline V gene, are SGHTA and FQGNSA. From the cysteine up to the phenylalanine, the CDR3 has a length of 15 residues. Of the read, only the CDR3 DNA is kept; its 45 bases are in frame from base 1. V is cut by 5 bases and J by 6 bases, and the space between the germline ends is 16 bases. This clone was seen only a few times. There is no known antigen for this receptor. There are no base qualities to consult, and no much larger clone falls within one base. All of the isolated RNA was reverse transcribed with the High Capacity cDNA Reverse Transcription Kit, so expressed TCRB transcripts were sequenced. Deep immunoSEQ sequencing was applied to naive, central memory and regulatory T cell samples, giving an average of roughly 3.6 million total reads per sample. Sorted cells were lysed in RLT buffer, and RNA was extracted using DNase-treated RNeasy Micro or Mini kits according to cell number. Each cell subset was processed separately to prevent cross-contamination, with patient and healthy donor samples processed together. The immunoSEQ multiplex PCR was used to amplify TCRB sequences from cDNA, yielding 87-bp fragments that span the CDR3 region. Amplicons were sequenced on the Illumina HiSeq platform. As for how the authors treated the data: Synthetic template baselines were used to correct PCR bias computationally, reads within Hamming distance 2 were collapsed, and singletons that could not be merged were discarded. Reads were aligned against IMGT so that V, D and J genes, CDR3 length and insertions or deletions at six rearrangement sites could be assigned. Clonotype counts were normalized to sorted cell number within each subset before computing true diversity and Gini coefficients with the tcR R package. The overlap coefficient, calculated on TCRB nucleotide sequences, was used to quantify repertoire sharing. Out-of-frame TCRB sequences from naive cells were analyzed to stand in for the pre-selection repertoire. The immuneACCESS repertoire file appears here via TCRdb, limited to in-frame rearrangements. These files lack a portion of the clones; in checked studies, under half of the deficit traces to unresolved V genes, and the cause of the others is not known. V, J and clone size were drawn from that table, and D and trimming were deduced from the DNA. In this sample the table shows 150,000 or so clones, around 63% of which occur a single time. Of the sample, roughly 0.095% falls within the top ten clones.

Each donor gave one peripheral blood draw, averaging roughly 0.11 L, which was collected into heparinised tubes. A BD FACSAria II and a panel including CD45RO, CCR7, CD25, CD127, CD95 and CD27 were used to sort naive, central memory, regulatory and stem cell-like memory CD4+ T cells. All sorted populations exceeded 95% purity. PBMCs were isolated immediately by Lymphoprep density gradient centrifugation and stained directly without culture. So that batch effects would be minimized, each experiment stained and sorted samples in pairs, pairing one healthy donor with one patient. The TCR originated in a man aged 30 to 39 with type 1 diabetes. The chain couples TRBV7-2 to TRBJ2-2; the D gene remains uncertain. Sequenced material: naive CD4+ T cells from blood. The sample's cell subset or site label, in plain terms: true naive CD4+ T cells. The CDR3 region has the sequence CASSPLNPQAGELFF. The DNA sequence reads TGTGCCAGCAGCCCCCTAAATCCCCAGGCCGGGGAGCTGTTTTTT.